This TCR beta chain was recorded in a study of blood T cell repertoires in COVID-19. The method was immunoSEQ multiplex PCR; TCRdb's version includes in-frame clones alone and lacks a portion of them. The repertoire has some 80,000 clones, around 80% of them found once; the top ten carry around 13%. From germline, CDR1 is SEHNR and CDR2 FQNEAQ (reference sequence). The CDR3 consists of 13 residues. V dropped 3 bases and J dropped 4 bases, with 6 bases sitting between them. This clone appeared a single time. Sequencing was done on a sample of peripheral blood. The chain has TRBV7-9 and TRBJ1-4; D is uncertain. This TCR came from a woman aged 40 to 49 with active or convalescent COVID-19. The DNA of the CDR3 is TGTGCCAGCAGCTTTCAGAATAATGAAAAACTGTTTTTT. This encodes CASSFQNNEKLFF.